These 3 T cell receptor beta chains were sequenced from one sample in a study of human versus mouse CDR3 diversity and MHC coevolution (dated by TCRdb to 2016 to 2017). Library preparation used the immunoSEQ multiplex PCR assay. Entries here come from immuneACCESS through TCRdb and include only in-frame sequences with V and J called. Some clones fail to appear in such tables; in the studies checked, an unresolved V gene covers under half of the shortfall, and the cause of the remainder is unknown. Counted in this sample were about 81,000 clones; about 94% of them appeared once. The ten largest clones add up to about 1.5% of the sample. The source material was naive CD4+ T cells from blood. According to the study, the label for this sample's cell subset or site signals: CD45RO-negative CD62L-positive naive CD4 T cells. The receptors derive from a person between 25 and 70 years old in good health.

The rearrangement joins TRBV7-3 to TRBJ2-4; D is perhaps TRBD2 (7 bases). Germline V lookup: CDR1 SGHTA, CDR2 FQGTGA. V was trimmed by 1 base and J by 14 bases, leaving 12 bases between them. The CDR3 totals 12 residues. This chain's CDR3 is CASSLKRGGEYF. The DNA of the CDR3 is TGTGCCAGCAGCTTAAAGAGGGGGGGTGAGTACTTC.

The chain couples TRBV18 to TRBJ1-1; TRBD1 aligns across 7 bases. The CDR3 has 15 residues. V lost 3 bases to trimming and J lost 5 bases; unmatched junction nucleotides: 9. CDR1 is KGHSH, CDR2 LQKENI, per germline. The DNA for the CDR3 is TGTGCCAGCTCACCTCCAGGGGGGCAGGGGACTGAAGCTTTCTTT. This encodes CASSPPGGQGTEAFF.

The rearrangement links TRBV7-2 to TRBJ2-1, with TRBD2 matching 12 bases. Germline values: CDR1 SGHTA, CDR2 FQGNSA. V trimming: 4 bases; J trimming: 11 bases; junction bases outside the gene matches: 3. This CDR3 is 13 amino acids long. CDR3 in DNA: TGTGCCAGCAGCTCTCGGACTAGCGGGAAGCAGTTCTTC. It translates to CASSSRTSGKQFF.